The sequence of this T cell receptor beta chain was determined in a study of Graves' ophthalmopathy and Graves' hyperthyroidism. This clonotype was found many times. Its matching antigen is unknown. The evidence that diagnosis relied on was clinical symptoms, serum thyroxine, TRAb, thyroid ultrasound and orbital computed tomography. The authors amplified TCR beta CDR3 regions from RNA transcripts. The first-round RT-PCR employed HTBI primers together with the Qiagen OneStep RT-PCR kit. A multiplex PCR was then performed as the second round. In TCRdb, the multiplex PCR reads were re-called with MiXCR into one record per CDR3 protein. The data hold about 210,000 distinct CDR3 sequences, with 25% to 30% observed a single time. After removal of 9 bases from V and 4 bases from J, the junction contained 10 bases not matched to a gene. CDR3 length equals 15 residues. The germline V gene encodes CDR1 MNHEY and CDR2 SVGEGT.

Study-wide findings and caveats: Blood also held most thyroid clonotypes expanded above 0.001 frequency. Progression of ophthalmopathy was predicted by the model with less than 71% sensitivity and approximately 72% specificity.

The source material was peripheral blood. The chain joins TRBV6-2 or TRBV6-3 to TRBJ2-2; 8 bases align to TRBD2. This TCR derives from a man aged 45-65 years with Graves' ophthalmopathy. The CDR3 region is CASRGTRAGTGELFF. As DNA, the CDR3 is TGTGCCAGTAGAGGGACTAGAGCGGGCACCGGGGAGCTGTTTTTT.